Only a few counts were recorded for the clone carrying this T cell receptor (beta chain). This entry comes from a study of CD8 T cells in ankylosing spondylitis. V dropped 3 bases and J dropped 2 bases, with 14 bases sitting between them. Germline-derived CDR1 and CDR2 are SQVTM and ANQGSEA. The CDR3 covers 15 residues. From the 5' RACE reads, TCRdb called clonotypes with MiXCR, one entry per CDR3 protein. This sample has a few hundred thousand distinct CDR3 sequences, with 18% found just once. Sequenced: blood, either unsorted or a sorted T cell fraction (not recorded which). The receptor comes from a male donor with ankylosing spondylitis or in good health (not recorded which). The chain is built from TRBV29-1 and TRBJ2-1, with D possibly being TRBD2 (6 bases). As DNA, the CDR3 is TGCAGCGTTGAGCTGGGGGGAGTTACCTACAATGAGCAGTTCTTC. This encodes CSVELGGVTYNEQFF.